This T cell receptor beta chain was identified during a study of blood T cell repertoires in COVID-19. This clone occurred a few times. V lost 3 bases, J lost 10 bases, and 15 bases stayed unmatched. The CDR3 contains 17 residues. CDR1 KGHSH and CDR2 LQKENI come from the germline V gene. Clones were sequenced by immunoSEQ multiplex PCR, and TCRdb holds only the in-frame ones, with some missing. The sample shows more than 450,000 clones, roughly 87% of them seen only once. The clonotype was recovered from a woman younger than 30 who had recovered from COVID-19. The chain links TRBV18 to TRBJ1-6; TRBD1 aligns across 7 bases. Specimen: PBMCs or T cells enriched from blood (not recorded which). CDR3 sequence (DNA): TGTGCCAGCTCACCCGCAGGACCCGGGACAGACTTATCACCCCTCCACTTT. Its translation is CASSPAGPGTDLSPLHF.